The clone carrying this T cell receptor beta chain was picked up many times. The length of the CDR3 is 13 residues. Germline V gene lookup returns CDR1 SQVTM and CDR2 ANQGSEA. After removal of 5 bases from V and 3 bases from J, the junction contained 7 bases not matched to a gene. The data are from a study of T cells after yellow fever vaccination. TCRdb reprocessed the 5' RACE reads with MiXCR, giving one entry per CDR3 protein. Altogether 27,000 or so distinct CDR3 sequences are present, around 4.3% being singletons, with the ten largest covering under 55%. The TCR originated in a man aged 30 to 45 who received the YFV17D yellow fever vaccine. The sequencing used CD8+ T cells sorted from PBMCs, collected 5 days after the yellow fever booster vaccination. The chain carries TRBV29-1 and TRBJ2-7; 7 bases align to TRBD2. CDR3 sequence: CSVWGGEGYEQYF. The DNA of the CDR3 is TGCAGCGTTTGGGGAGGGGAAGGCTACGAGCAGTACTTC.